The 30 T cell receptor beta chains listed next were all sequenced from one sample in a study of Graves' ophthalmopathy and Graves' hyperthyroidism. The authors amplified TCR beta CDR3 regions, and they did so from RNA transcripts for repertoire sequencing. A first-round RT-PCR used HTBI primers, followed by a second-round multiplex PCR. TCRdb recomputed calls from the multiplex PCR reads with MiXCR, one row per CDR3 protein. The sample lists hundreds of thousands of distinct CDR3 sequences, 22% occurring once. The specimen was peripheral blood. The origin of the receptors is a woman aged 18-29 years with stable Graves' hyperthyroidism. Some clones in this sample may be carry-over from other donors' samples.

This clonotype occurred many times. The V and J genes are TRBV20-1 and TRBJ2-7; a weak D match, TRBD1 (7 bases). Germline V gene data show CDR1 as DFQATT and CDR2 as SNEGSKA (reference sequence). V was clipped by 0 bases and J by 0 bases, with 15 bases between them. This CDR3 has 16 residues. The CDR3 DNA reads TGCAGTGCTAGAGATCCCGGGCAGGGGGGCTCCTACGAGCAGTACTTC. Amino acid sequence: CSARDPGQGGSYEQYF.

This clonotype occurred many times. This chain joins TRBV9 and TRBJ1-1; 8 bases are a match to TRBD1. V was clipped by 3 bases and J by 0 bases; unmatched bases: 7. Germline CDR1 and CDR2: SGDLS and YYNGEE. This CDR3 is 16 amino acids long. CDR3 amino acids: CASSARQGRMNTEAFF. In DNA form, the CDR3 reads TGTGCCAGCAGCGCCCGACAGGGGAGAATGAACACTGAAGCTTTCTTT.

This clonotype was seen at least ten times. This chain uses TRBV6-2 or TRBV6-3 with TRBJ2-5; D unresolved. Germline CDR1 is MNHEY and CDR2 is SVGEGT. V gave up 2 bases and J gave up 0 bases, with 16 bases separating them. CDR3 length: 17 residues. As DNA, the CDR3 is TGTGCCAGCAGTTACGATCTGATCGGGCAGCACCAAGAGACCCAGTACTTC. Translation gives CASSYDLIGQHQETQYF.

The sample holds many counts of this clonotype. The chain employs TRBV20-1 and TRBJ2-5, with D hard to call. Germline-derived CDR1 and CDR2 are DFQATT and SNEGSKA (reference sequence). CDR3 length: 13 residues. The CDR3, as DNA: TGCACTCCCCCACCGGCCTACCAAGAGACCCAGTACTTC. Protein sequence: CTPPPAYQETQYF.

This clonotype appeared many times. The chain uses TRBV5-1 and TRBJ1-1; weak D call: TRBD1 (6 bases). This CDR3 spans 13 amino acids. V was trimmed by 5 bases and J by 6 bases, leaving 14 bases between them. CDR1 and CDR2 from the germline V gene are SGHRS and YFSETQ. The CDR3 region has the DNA TGCGCCAGCAGGAAAACAGGGAAGGCTGAAGCTTTCTTT. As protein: CASRKTGKAEAFF.

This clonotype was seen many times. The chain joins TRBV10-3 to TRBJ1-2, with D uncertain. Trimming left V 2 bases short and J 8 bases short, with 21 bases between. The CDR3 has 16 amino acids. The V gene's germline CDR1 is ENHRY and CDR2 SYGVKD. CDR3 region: CAISERVDGPLLGYTF. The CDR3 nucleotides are TGTGCCATCAGTGAGCGGGTAGACGGTCCTCTGCTAGGCTACACCTTC.

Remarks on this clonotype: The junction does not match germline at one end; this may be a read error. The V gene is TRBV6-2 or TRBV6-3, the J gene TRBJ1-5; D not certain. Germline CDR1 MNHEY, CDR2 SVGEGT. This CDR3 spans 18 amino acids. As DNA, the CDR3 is TGTGCCAGCAGTTACGAGTTTGGAGGGTCGGGAAGCAATCAGCCGCAGCATTTT. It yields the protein CASSYEFGGSGSNQPQHF.

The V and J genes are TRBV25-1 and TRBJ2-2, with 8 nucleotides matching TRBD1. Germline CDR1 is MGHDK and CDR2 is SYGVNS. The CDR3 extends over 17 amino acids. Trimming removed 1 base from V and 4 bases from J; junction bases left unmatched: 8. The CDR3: CASSEWRTGPPTGELFF. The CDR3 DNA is TGTGCCAGCAGTGAATGGCGGACAGGGCCCCCCACCGGGGAGCTGTTTTTT.

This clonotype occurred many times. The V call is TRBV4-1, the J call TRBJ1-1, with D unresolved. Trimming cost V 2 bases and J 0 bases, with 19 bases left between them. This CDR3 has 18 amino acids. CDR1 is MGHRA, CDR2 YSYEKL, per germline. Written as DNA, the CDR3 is TGCGCCAGCAGCCAAAGTAGGCTAGGGCTGTGGATGAACACTGAAGCTTTCTTT. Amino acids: CASSQSRLGLWMNTEAFF.

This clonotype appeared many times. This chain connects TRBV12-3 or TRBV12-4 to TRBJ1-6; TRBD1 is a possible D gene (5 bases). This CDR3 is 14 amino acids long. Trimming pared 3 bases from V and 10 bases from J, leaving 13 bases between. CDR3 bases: TGTGCCAGCAGTTTTCCAGGGTCGGGGTCACCCCTCCACTTT. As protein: CASSFPGSGSPLHF.

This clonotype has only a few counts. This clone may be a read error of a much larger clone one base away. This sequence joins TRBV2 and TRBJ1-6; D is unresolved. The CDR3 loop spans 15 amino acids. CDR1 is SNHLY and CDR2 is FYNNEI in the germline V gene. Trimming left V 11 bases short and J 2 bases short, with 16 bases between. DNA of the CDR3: TGTGCCGGCACGTCGGCTCAGGCCTATAATTCACCCCTCCACTTT. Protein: CAGTSAQAYNSPLHF.

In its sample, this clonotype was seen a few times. The CDR3, as DNA: TGTGCCAGCAGTTCCGGGACCCTGTACACCTTC. It specifies CASSSGTLYTF. The rearrangement links TRBV12-3 or TRBV12-4 to TRBJ1-2, with a possible D match to TRBD1 (5 bases). The CDR3 length is 11 residues. The V gene lost 4 bases and the J gene lost 11 bases, with 11 bases spanning the gap.

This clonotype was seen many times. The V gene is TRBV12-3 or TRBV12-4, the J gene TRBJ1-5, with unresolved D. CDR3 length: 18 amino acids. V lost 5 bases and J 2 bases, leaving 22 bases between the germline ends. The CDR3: CASSPTHDETYGNQPQHF. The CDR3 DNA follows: TGTGCCAGCAGTCCTACCCATGACGAGACGTATGGCAATCAGCCCCAGCATTTT.

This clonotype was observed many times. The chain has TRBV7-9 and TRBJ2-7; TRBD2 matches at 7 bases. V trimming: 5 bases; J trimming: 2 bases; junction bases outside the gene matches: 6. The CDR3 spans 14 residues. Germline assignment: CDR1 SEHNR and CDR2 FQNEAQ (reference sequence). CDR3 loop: CASSRDYLPYEQYF. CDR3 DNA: TGTGCCAGCAGCCGGGACTACCTACCCTACGAGCAGTACTTC.

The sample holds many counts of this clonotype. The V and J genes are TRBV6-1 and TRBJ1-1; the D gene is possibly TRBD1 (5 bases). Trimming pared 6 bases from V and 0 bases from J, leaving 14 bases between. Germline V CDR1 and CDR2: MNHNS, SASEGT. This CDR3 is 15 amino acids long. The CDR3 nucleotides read TGTGCCAGCAGCACGTCCCAGGGCTTGAACACTGAAGCTTTCTTT. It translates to CASSTSQGLNTEAFF.

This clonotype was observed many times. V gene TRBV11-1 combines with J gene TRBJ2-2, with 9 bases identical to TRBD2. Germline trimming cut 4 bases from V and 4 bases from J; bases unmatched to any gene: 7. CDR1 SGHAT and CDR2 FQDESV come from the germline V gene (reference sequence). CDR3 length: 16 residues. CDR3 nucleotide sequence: TGTGCCAGCAGCTCCGGACTAGCGTATCTCACCGGGGAGCTGTTTTTT. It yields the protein CASSSGLAYLTGELFF.

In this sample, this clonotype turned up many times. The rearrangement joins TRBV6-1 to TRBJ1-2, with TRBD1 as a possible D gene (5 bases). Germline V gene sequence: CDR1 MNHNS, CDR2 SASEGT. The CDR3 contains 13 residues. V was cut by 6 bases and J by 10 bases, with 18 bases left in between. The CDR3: CASREGTASPYTF. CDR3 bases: TGTGCCAGCAGAGAGGGGACTGCTTCTCCCTACACCTTC.

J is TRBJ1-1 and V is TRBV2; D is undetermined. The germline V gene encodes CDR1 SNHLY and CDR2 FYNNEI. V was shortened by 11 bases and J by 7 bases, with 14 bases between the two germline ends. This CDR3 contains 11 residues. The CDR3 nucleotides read TGTGCCGGGGTGATTGACGTTGAAGCTTTCTTT. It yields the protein CAGVIDVEAFF.

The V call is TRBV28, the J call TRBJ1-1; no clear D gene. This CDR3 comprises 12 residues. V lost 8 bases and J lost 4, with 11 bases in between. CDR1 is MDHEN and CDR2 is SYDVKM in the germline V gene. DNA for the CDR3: TGTGCCAGCTCCGACAAGGGCACTGAAGCTTTCTTT. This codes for CASSDKGTEAFF.

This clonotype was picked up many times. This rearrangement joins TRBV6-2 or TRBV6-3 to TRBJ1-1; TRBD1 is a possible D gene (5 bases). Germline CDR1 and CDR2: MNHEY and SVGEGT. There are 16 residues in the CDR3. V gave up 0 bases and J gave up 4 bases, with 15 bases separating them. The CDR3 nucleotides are TGTGCCAGCAGTTACTCGTTCCCTAGACAGACCACTGAAGCTTTCTTT. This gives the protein CASSYSFPRQTTEAFF.

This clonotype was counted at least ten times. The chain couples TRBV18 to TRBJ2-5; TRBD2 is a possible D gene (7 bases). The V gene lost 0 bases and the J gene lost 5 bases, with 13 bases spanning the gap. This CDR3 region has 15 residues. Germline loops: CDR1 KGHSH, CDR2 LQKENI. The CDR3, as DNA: TGTGCCAGCTCACCACCGAGGGGGGGCGTCGAGACCCAGTACTTC. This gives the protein CASSPPRGGVETQYF.

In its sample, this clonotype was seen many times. The CDR3 reads CASSTLNWLDEQGLRSQETQYF. The CDR3 DNA reads TGTGCCAGCAGTACCCTCAACTGGCTTGATGAACAGGGGCTACGATCCCAAGAGACCCAGTACTTC. This chain joins TRBV25-1 and TRBJ2-5; 7 bases align to TRBD1. The V gene end was trimmed by 5 bases and the J gene end by 1 base; junction bases not matched to a gene: 28. The CDR3 totals 22 residues. The V gene's germline CDR1 is MGHDK and CDR2 SYGVNS.

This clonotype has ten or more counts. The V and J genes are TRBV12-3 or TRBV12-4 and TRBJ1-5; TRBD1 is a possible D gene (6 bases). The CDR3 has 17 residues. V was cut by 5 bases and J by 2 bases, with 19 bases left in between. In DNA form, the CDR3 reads TGTGCCAGCAGTCCGTCCGGTCGCAGGGGCGGCAATCAGCCCCAGCATTTT. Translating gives CASSPSGRRGGNQPQHF.

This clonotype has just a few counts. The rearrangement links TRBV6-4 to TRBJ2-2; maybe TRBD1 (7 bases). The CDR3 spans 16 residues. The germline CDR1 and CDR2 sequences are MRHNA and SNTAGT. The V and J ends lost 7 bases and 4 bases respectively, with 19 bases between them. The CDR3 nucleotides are TGTGCCAGCACCCTCCAGGGGGGTCTGAGCACCGGGGAGCTGTTTTTT. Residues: CASTLQGGLSTGELFF.

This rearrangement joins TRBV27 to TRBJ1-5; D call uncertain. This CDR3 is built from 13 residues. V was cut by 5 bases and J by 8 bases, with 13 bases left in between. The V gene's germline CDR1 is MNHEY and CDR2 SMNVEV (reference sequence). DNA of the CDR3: TGTGCCAGCAGTGACGAGATAGGGAAGCCCCAGCATTTT. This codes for CASSDEIGKPQHF.

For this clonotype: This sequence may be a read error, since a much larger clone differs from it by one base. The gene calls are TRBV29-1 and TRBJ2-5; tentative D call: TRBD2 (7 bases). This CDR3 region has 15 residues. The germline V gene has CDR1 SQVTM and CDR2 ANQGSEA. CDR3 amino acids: CSVKLSGTRSGTKYF. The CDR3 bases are TGCAGCGTTAAGCTATCCGGGACACGGAGCGGGACCAAGTACTTC.

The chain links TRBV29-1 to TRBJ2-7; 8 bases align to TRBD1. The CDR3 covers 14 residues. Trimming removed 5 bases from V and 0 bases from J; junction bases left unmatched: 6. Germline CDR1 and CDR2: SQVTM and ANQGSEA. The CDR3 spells CSVLGQASSYEQYF. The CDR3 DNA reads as TGCAGCGTTCTGGGACAGGCTAGCTCCTACGAGCAGTACTTC.

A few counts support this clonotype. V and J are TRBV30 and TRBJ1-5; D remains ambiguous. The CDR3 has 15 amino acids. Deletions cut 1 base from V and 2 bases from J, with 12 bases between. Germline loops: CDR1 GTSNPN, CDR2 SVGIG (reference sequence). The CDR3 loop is CAWSGPLGGNQPQHF. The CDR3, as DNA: TGTGCCTGGAGTGGCCCCCTTGGAGGCAATCAGCCCCAGCATTTT.

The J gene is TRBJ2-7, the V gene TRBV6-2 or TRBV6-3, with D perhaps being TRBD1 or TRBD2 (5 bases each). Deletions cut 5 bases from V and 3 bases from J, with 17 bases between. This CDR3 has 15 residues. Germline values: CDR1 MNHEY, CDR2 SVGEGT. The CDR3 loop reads CASSIRGGMGYEQYF. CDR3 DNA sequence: TGTGCCAGCAGTATCCGTGGGGGTATGGGCTACGAGCAGTACTTC.

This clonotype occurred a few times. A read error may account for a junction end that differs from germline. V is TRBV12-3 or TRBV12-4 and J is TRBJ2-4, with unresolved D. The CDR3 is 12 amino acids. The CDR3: CASSLDRNIKYF. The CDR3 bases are TGTGCCAGCAGTTTAGACAGAAACATTAAGTACTTC.